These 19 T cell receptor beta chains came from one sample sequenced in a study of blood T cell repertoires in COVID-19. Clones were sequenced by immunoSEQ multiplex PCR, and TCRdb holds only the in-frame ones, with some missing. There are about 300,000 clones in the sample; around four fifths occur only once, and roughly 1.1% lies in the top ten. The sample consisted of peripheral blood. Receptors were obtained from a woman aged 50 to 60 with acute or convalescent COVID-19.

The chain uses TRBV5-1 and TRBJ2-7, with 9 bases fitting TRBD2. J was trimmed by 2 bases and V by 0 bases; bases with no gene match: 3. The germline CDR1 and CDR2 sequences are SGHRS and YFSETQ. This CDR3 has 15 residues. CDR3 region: CASSLGLAETYEQYF. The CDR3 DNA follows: TGCGCCAGCAGCTTGGGACTAGCGGAGACCTACGAGCAGTACTTC.

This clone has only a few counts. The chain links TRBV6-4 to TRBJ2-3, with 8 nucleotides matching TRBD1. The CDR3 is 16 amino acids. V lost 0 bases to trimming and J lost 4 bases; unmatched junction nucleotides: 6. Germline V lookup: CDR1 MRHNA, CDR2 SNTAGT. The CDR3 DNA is TGTGCCAGCAGTGACTCGAACCAGGGGGCCGCAGATACGCAGTATTTT. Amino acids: CASSDSNQGAADTQYF.

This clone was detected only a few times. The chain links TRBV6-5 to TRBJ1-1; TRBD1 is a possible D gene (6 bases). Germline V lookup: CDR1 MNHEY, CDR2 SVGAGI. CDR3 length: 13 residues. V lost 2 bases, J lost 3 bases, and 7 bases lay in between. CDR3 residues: CASSYRTDTEAFF. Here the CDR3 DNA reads TGTGCCAGCAGTTACCGGACAGACACTGAAGCTTTCTTT.

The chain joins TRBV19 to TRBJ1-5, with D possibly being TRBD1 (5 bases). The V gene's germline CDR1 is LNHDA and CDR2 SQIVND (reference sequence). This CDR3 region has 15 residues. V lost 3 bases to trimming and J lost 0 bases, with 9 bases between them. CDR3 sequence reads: CASSIGGVSNQPQHF. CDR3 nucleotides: TGTGCCAGTAGTATCGGGGGAGTTAGCAATCAGCCCCAGCATTTT. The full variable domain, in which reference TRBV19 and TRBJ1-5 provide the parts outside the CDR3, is DGGITQSPKYLFRKEGQNVTLSCEQNLNHDAMYWYRQDPGQGLRLIYYSQIVNDFQKGDIAEGYSVSREKKESFPLTVTSAQKNPTAFYLCASSIGGVSNQPQHFGDGTRLSIL.

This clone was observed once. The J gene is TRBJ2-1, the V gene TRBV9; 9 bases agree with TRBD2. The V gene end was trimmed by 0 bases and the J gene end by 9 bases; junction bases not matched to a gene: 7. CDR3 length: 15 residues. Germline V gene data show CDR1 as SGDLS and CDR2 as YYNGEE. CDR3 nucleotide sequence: TGTGCCAGCAGCGTAGTGGGCGGGAGGGCCATTGAGCAGTTCTTC. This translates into CASSVVGGRAIEQFF.

CDR3 loop: CAWARLAGEEFF. The CDR3 DNA reads TGTGCCTGGGCTCGACTAGCTGGGGAGGAGTTCTTC. The chain is built from TRBV30 and TRBJ2-1, with 7 bases aligning to TRBD2. J was trimmed by 14 bases and V by 5 bases; bases with no gene match: 12. CDR3 length: 12 residues. CDR1 GTSNPN and CDR2 SVGIG come from the germline V gene (reference sequence).

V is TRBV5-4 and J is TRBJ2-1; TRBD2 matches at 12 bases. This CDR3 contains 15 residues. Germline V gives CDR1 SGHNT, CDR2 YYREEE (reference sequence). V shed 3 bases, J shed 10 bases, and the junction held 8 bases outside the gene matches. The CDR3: CASSSLAGGGGEQFF. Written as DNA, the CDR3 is TGTGCCAGCAGCTCACTAGCGGGGGGCGGAGGGGAGCAGTTCTTC.

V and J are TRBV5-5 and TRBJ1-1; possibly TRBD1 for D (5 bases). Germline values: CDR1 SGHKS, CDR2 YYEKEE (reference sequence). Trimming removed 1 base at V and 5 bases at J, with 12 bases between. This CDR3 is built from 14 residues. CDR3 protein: CASSLNREGTEAFF. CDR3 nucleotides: TGTGCCAGCAGCTTGAATAGGGAGGGGACTGAAGCTTTCTTT.

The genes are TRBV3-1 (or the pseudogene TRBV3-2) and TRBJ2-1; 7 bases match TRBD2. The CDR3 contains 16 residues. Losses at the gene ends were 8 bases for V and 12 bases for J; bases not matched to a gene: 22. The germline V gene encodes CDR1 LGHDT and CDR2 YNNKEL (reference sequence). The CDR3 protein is CASSTRDLGEGLAQFF. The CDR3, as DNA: TGTGCCAGCTCCACCAGGGATTTGGGGGAGGGATTGGCGCAGTTCTTC.

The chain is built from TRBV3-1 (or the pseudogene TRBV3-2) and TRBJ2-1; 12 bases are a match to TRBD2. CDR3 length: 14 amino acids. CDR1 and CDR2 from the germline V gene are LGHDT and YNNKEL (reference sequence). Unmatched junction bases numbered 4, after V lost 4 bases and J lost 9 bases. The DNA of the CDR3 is TGTGCCAGCAGCCTGACTAGCGGGAGCGTTGAGCAGTTCTTC. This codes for CASSLTSGSVEQFF.

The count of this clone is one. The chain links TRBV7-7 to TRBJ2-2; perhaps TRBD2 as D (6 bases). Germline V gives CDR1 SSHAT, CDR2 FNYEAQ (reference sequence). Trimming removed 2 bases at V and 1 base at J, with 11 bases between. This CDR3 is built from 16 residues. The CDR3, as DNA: TGTGCCAGCAGCTTATGGGTTAGCGGGAACACCGGGGAGCTGTTTTTT. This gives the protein CASSLWVSGNTGELFF. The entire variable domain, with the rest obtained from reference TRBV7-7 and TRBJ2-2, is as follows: GAGVSQSPRYKVTKRGQDVTLRCDPISSHATLYWYQQALGQGPEFLTYFNYEAQPDKSGLPSDRFSAERPEGSISTLTIQRTEQRDSAMYRCASSLWVSGNTGELFFGEGSRLTVL.

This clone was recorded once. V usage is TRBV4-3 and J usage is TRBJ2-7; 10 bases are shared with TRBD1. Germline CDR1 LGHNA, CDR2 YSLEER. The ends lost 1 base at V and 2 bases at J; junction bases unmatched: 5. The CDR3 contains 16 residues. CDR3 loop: CASSQGIGTGAYEQYF. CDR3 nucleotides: TGCGCCAGCAGCCAAGGGATAGGGACAGGGGCCTACGAGCAGTACTTC.

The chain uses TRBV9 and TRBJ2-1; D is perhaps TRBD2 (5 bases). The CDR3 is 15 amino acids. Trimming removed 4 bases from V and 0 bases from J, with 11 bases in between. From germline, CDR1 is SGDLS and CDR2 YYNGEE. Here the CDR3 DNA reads TGTGCCAGCAGCTCCTACGGGGTCTCCTACAATGAGCAGTTCTTC. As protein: CASSSYGVSYNEQFF.

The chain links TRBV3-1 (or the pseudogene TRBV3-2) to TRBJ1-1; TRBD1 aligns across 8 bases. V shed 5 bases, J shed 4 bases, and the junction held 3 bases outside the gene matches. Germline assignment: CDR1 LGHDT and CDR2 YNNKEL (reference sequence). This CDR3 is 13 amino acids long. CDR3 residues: CASSYRGSTEAFF. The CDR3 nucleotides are TGTGCCAGCAGCTACAGGGGGTCCACTGAAGCTTTCTTT.

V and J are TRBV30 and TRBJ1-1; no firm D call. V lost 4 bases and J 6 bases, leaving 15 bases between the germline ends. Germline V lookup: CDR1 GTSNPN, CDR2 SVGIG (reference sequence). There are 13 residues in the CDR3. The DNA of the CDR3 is TGTGCCTGGATTCCCCAGTTGAGCGCTGAAGCTTTCTTT. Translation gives CAWIPQLSAEAFF.

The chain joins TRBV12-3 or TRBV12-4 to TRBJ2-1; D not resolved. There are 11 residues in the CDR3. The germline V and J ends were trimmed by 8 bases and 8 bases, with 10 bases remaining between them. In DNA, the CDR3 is TGTGCCAGCGGGCCATCCGATGAGCAGTTCTTC. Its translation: CASGPSDEQFF.

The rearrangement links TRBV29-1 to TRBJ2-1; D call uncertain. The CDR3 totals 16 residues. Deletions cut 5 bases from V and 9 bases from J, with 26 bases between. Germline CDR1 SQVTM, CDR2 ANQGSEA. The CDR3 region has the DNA TGCAGCGTTCGCCGAAGTCGTATTGAACTCGGCGGTGAGCAGTTCTTC. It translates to CSVRRSRIELGGEQFF.

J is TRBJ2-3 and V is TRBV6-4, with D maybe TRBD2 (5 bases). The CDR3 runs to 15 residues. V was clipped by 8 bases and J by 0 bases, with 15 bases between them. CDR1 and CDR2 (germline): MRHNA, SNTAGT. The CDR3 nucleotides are TGTGCCAGCTCCCGGCGGACTCAGAGCACAGATACGCAGTATTTT. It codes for CASSRRTQSTDTQYF.

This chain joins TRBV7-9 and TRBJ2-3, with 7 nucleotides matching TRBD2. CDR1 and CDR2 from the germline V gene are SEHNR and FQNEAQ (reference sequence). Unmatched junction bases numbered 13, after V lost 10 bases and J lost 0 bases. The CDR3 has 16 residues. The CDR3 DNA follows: TGTGCCACCCCAACCGCCAGCGGGGAGAGCACAGATACGCAGTATTTT. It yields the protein CATPTASGESTDTQYF.